Following are 17 T cell receptor beta chains from one sample sequenced in a study of T cell responses to AZD1222 COVID-19 vaccine. Libraries were prepared by immunoSEQ multiplex PCR; TCRdb keeps only in-frame clonotypes and omits some of them. Of about 66,000 clones listed, more than 75% are singletons. The sequencing here drew on peripheral blood, taken 28 days after the second dose of the MenACWY control vaccine. The origin of the receptors is an adult who received the MenACWY meningococcal vaccine as a control.

The rearrangement uses TRBV19 and TRBJ2-2; 12 bases match TRBD2. CDR1 is LNHDA, CDR2 SQIVND, per germline (reference sequence). CDR3 length: 17 residues. The V segment lost 5 bases and the J segment 3 bases; nucleotides outside the gene matches: 7. The CDR3 reads CASSPTSGRVDTGELFF. The CDR3 DNA follows: TGTGCCAGTAGTCCGACTAGCGGGAGAGTGGACACCGGGGAGCTGTTTTTT.

The rearrangement uses TRBV5-1 and TRBJ2-7; D unresolved. V lost 1 base to trimming and J lost 7 bases, with 12 bases between them. The CDR3 runs to 13 residues. Germline CDR1 SGHRS, CDR2 YFSETQ. The CDR3 region is CASSLTILREQYF. The CDR3 region has the DNA TGCGCCAGCAGCTTGACTATATTACGGGAGCAGTACTTC. The full variable domain, with the rest looked up from reference TRBV5-1 and TRBJ2-7, is KAGVTQTPRYLIKTRGQQVTLSCSPISGHRSVSWYQQTPGQGLQFLFEYFSETQRNKGNFPGRFSGRQFSNSRSEMNVSTLELGDSALYLCASSLTILREQYFGPGTRLTVT.

This clone is a singleton in its sample. The chain has TRBV7-2 and TRBJ2-3, with TRBD2 matching over 7 bases. The J segment lost 5 bases and the V segment lost 0 bases, leaving 8 bases of the junction unmatched. CDR1 SGHTA and CDR2 FQGNSA come from the germline V gene. The CDR3 contains 16 residues. This chain's CDR3 is CASSLANGRIEDTQYF. In DNA, the CDR3 is TGTGCCAGCAGCTTAGCAAACGGGAGGATCGAAGATACGCAGTATTTT. The full variable domain, with the rest looked up from reference TRBV7-2 and TRBJ2-3, is GAGVSQSPSNKVTEKGKDVELRCDPISGHTALYWYRQSLGQGLEFLIYFQGNSAPDKSGLPSDRFSAERTGGSVSTLTIQRTQQEDSAVYLCASSLANGRIEDTQYFGPGTRLTVL.

The chain couples TRBV19 to TRBJ2-3; 7 nucleotides match TRBD2. The germline V gene has CDR1 LNHDA and CDR2 SQIVND (reference sequence). With V trimmed by 7 bases and J by 0 bases, 7 bases remained unmatched. CDR3 size: 15 residues. The CDR3: CASTDLAVSTDTQYF. CDR3 in DNA: TGTGCCAGTACGGACCTAGCGGTTAGCACAGATACGCAGTATTTT.

The sample holds one count of this clone. J is TRBJ1-5 and V is TRBV28; D not resolved. V gave up 4 bases and J gave up 3 bases, with 10 bases separating them. The CDR3 is made up of 14 amino acids. Looked up from germline, CDR1 is MDHEN and CDR2 is SYDVKM. The CDR3 here is CASSSPPDNQPQHF. The DNA of the CDR3 is TGTGCCAGCAGTTCCCCCCCCGACAATCAGCCCCAGCATTTT.

CDR3 coding DNA: TGTGCCTCGCGCCTCTCCGGGGAGCTGTTTTTT. Encoded protein: CASRLSGELFF. This chain connects TRBV9 to TRBJ2-2; no clear D. Germline CDR1 is SGDLS and CDR2 is YYNGEE. CDR3 length equals 11 residues. With 10 bases removed from V and 6 bases from J, the gap between germline ends came to 10 bases.

V and J are TRBV5-1 and TRBJ1-1; 8 nucleotides agree with TRBD1. This CDR3 comprises 13 residues. J lost 3 bases, V lost 5 bases, and 3 bases had no gene match. CDR1 and CDR2 (germline): SGHRS, YFSETQ. CDR3 coding DNA: TGCGCCAGCAGGGAACAGGGGGACACTGAAGCTTTCTTT. It encodes CASREQGDTEAFF.

V gene TRBV9 combines with J gene TRBJ1-2; a weak D match, TRBD1 (6 bases). Trimming stripped 8 bases from V and 0 bases from J, with 20 bases between. This CDR3 contains 16 residues. The germline V gene has CDR1 SGDLS and CDR2 YYNGEE. Here the CDR3 reads CASTPGAPGSNYGYTF. The CDR3, as DNA: TGTGCCAGTACCCCGGGGGCGCCCGGGTCTAACTATGGCTACACCTTC.

The chain combines TRBV7-9 with TRBJ2-7; D perhaps matches TRBD1 (6 bases). CDR1 is SEHNR, CDR2 FQNEAQ, per germline (reference sequence). CDR3 size: 14 residues. Trimming left V 5 bases short and J 3 bases short, with 14 bases between. This CDR3 reads CASSRDNGNYEQYF. CDR3 in DNA: TGTGCCAGCAGCCGGGACAATGGGAACTACGAGCAGTACTTC.

This clone is a singleton in its sample. CDR3 sequence: CASSQEARTWGGTGELFF. CDR3 DNA: TGTGCCAGCAGCCAAGAAGCCAGGACCTGGGGCGGCACCGGGGAGCTGTTTTTT. The V and J genes are TRBV4-2 and TRBJ2-2; D perhaps matches TRBD1 (5 bases). CDR3 length: 18 amino acids. Trimming took off 0 bases at V and 4 bases at J, with 18 bases between the two ends. CDR1 is LGHNA, CDR2 YNFKEQ, per germline.

The chain is built from TRBV11-3 and TRBJ2-3, with D unresolved. V lost 7 bases to trimming and J lost 0 bases, with 11 bases between them. This CDR3 spans 14 amino acids. In germline, CDR1 is SGHNT, CDR2 YENEEA. In DNA form, the CDR3 reads TGTGCCAGCACCCCGGCCGGAAGCACAGATACGCAGTATTTT. The encoded protein is CASTPAGSTDTQYF.

This clone was detected a few times. The rearrangement links TRBV6-2 or TRBV6-3 to TRBJ1-6; 9 bases align to TRBD1. The CDR3 spans 17 residues. CDR1 MNHEY and CDR2 SVGEGT come from the germline V gene. Trimming at V came to 6 bases and at J to 3 bases, leaving 9 bases not matched to a gene. The CDR3 is CASSRRQGVNYNSPLHF. The DNA for the CDR3 is TGTGCCAGCAGCCGCCGACAGGGGGTAAACTATAATTCACCCCTCCACTTT.

This sequence joins TRBV28 and TRBJ1-4; no definite D call. The germline V gene has CDR1 MDHEN and CDR2 SYDVKM. The CDR3 covers 13 residues. The V and J ends lost 6 bases and 8 bases respectively, with 13 bases between them. CDR3 in amino acids: CASRGRPSEKLFF. CDR3 DNA: TGTGCCAGCAGGGGCAGGCCTTCGGAAAAACTGTTTTTT.

The gene calls are TRBV19 and TRBJ1-1; weak D call: TRBD1 (5 bases). V shed 7 bases and J shed 4 bases, with 25 bases lying between them. Germline V CDR1 and CDR2: LNHDA, SQIVND (reference sequence). The length of the CDR3 is 17 residues. CDR3 sequence reads: CASIPGTGPLRRTEAFF. In nucleotides, the CDR3 is TGTGCCAGTATCCCCGGTACAGGCCCCCTCCGACGCACTGAAGCTTTCTTT. The entire variable domain, with the rest obtained from reference TRBV19 and TRBJ1-1, is as follows: DGGITQSPKYLFRKEGQNVTLSCEQNLNHDAMYWYRQDPGQGLRLIYYSQIVNDFQKGDIAEGYSVSREKKESFPLTVTSAQKNPTAFYLCASIPGTGPLRRTEAFFGQGTRLTVV.

The V gene is TRBV13, the J gene TRBJ2-1, with D perhaps being TRBD1 or TRBD2 (5 bases each). CDR3 size: 16 residues. CDR1 and CDR2 (germline): PRHDT, FYEKMQ (reference sequence). V was clipped by 2 bases and J by 5 bases, with 16 bases between them. The CDR3: CASSLSGLIGNNEQFF. In DNA, the CDR3 is TGTGCCAGCAGCTTATCGGGGCTTATAGGAAACAATGAGCAGTTCTTC.

The chain links TRBV9 to TRBJ2-7; D might be TRBD1 (5 bases). Germline values: CDR1 SGDLS, CDR2 YYNGEE. The CDR3 loop spans 14 amino acids. V gave up 0 bases and J gave up 2 bases, with 9 bases separating them. This chain's CDR3 is CASSVVDSTYEQYF. CDR3 in DNA: TGTGCCAGCAGCGTAGTAGACAGTACCTACGAGCAGTACTTC.

The genes are TRBV7-8 and TRBJ2-7, with D perhaps TRBD1 (5 bases). The CDR3 contains 14 residues. The germline CDR1 and CDR2 sequences are SGHVS and FQNEAQ. V lost 5 bases to trimming and J lost 2 bases, with 13 bases between them. Here the CDR3 reads CASSPQGPTYEQYF. In DNA, the CDR3 is TGTGCCAGCAGCCCGCAGGGTCCCACCTACGAGCAGTACTTC.